The clone carrying this T cell receptor beta chain was seen a handful of times. This entry comes from a study of T cell repertoires in cytomegalovirus infection. TCRdb re-called the reads through MiXCR, storing one row per CDR3 protein. The sample carries fewer than 550,000 distinct CDR3 sequences, 16% recorded once. V lost 8 bases and J lost 1, with 20 bases in between. This CDR3 is built from 16 residues. The germline CDR1 and CDR2 sequences are MDHEN and SYDVKM. The chain links TRBV28 to TRBJ2-5; D uncertain. The receptor comes from a human donor in good health (CMV status not recorded). Some clones in this sample may be carry-over from other donors' samples. Sequenced material: CD8+ T cells from PBMCs. CDR3 sequence (DNA): TGTGCCAGCGCCGGGCGGCGGACGATCTCCCAAGAGACCCAGTACTTC. Its translation is CASAGRRTISQETQYF.